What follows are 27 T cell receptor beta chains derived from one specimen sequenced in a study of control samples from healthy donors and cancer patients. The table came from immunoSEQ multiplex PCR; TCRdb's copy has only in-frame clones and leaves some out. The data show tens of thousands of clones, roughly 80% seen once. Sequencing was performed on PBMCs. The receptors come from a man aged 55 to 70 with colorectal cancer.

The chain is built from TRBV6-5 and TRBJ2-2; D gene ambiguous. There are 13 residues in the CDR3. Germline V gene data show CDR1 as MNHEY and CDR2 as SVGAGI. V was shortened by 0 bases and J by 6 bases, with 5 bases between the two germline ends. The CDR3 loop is CASSYSLSGELFF. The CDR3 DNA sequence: TGTGCCAGCAGTTACTCGTTGTCCGGGGAGCTGTTTTTT.

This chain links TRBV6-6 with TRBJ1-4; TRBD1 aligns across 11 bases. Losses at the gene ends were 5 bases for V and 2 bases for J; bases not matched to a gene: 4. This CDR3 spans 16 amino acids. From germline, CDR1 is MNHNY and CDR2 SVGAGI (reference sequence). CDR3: CASSNGQGATNEKLFF. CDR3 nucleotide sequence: TGTGCCAGCAGTAACGGACAGGGGGCGACTAATGAAAAACTGTTTTTT.

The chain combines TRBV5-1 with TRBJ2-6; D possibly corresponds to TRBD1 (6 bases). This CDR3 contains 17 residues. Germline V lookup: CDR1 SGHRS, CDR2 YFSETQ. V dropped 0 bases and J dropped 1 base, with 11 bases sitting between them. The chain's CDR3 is CASSLAGASSGANVLTF. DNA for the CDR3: TGCGCCAGCAGCTTGGCAGGGGCTTCTTCTGGGGCCAACGTCCTGACTTTC. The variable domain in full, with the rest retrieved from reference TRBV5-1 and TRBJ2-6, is KAGVTQTPRYLIKTRGQQVTLSCSPISGHRSVSWYQQTPGQGLQFLFEYFSETQRNKGNFPGRFSGRQFSNSRSEMNVSTLELGDSALYLCASSLAGASSGANVLTFGAGSRLTVL.

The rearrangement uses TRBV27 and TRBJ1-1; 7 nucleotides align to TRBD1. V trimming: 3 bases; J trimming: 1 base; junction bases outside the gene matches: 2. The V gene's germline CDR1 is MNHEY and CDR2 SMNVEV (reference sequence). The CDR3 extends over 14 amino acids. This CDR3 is CASSFDRANTEAFF. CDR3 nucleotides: TGTGCCAGCAGTTTTGACAGGGCGAACACTGAAGCTTTCTTT.

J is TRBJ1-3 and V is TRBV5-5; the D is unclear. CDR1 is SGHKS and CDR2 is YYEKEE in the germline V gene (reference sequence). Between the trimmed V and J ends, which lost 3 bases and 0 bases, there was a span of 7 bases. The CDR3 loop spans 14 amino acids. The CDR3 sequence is CASSWVVSGNTIYF. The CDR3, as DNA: TGTGCCAGCAGCTGGGTCGTCTCTGGAAACACCATATATTTT.

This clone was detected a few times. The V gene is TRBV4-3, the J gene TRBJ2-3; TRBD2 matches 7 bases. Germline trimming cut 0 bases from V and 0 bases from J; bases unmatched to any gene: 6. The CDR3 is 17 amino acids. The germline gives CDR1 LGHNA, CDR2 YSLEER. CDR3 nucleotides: TGCGCCAGCAGCCAAGATGGGGGGGGGACTAGCACAGATACGCAGTATTTT. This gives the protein CASSQDGGGTSTDTQYF.

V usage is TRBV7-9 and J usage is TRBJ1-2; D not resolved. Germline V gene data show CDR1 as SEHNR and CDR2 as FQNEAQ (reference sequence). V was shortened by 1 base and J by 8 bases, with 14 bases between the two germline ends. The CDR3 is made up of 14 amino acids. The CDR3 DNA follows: TGTGCCAGCAGCTTAGAAGGGATCGTGACGGGCTACACCTTC. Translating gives CASSLEGIVTGYTF.

CDR3 protein: CASSLYSGNTIYF. In DNA form, the CDR3 reads TGTGCCAGCAGCCTCTACTCTGGAAACACCATATATTTT. This chain links TRBV7-9 with TRBJ1-3; D remains ambiguous. CDR3 size: 13 residues. Germline assignment: CDR1 SEHNR and CDR2 FQNEAQ (reference sequence). V was cut by 5 bases and J by 0 bases, with 5 bases left in between.

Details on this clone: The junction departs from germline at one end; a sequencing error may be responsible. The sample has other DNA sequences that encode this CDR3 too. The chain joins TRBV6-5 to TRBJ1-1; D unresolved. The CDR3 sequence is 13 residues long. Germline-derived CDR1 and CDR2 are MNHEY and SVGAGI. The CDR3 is CASSSRGNTEAFF. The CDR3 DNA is TGTGCAAGCAGTTCCAGAGGTAACACTGAAGCTTTCTTT.

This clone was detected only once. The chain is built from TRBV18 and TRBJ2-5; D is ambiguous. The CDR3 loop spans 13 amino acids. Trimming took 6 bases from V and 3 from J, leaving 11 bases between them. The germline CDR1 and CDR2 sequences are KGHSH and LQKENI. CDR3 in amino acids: CASSYRHEETQYF. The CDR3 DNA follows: TGTGCCAGCTCTTACAGACACGAAGAGACCCAGTACTTC.

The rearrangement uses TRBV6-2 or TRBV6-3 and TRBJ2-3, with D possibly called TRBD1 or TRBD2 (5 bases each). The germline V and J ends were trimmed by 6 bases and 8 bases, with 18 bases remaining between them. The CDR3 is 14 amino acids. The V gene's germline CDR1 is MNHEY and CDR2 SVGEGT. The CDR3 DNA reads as TGTGCCAGCAGGCCTCCGGGGAGAAGGGGTACGCAGTATTTT. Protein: CASRPPGRRGTQYF.

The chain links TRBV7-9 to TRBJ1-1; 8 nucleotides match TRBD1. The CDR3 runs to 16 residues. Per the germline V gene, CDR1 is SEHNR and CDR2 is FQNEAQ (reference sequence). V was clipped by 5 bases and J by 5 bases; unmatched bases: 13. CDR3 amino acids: CASSPSQGAKTTEAFF. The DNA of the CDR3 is TGTGCCAGCAGCCCTTCCCAGGGGGCGAAGACGACTGAAGCTTTCTTT. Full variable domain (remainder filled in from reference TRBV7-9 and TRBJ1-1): DTGVSQNPRHKITKRGQNVTFRCDPISEHNRLYWYRQTLGQGPEFLTYFQNEAQLEKSRLLSDRFSAERPKGSFSTLEIQRTEQGDSAMYLCASSPSQGAKTTEAFFGQGTRLTVV.

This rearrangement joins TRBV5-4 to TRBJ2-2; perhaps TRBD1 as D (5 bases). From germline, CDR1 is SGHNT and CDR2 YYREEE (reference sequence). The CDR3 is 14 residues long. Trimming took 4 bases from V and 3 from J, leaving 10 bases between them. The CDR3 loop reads CASSHGADTGELFF. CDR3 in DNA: TGTGCCAGCAGCCATGGGGCAGACACCGGGGAGCTGTTTTTT.

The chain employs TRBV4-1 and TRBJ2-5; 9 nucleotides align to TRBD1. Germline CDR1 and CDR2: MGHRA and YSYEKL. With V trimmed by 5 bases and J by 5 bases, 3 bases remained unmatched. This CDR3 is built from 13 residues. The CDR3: CASSITGGETQYF. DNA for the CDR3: TGCGCCAGCAGCATCACAGGGGGCGAGACCCAGTACTTC.

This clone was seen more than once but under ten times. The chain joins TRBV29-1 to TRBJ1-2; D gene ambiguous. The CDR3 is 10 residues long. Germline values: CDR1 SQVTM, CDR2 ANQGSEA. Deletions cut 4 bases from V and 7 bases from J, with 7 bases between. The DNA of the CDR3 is TGCAGCGTTGCGGAGGGTGGCTACACCTTC. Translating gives CSVAEGGYTF.

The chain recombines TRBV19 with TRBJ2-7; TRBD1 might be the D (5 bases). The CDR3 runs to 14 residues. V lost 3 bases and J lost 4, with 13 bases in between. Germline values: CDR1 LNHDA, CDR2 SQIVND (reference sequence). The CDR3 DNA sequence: TGTGCCAGTAGTATTGAGTGGGGCCCTTACGAGCAGTACTTC. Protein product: CASSIEWGPYEQYF.

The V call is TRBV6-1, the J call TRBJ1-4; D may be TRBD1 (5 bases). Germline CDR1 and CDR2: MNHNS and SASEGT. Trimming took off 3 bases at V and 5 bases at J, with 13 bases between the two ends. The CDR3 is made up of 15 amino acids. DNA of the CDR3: TGTGCCAGCAGTGACCGTGGCAGGGCGAATGAAAAACTGTTTTTT. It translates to CASSDRGRANEKLFF.

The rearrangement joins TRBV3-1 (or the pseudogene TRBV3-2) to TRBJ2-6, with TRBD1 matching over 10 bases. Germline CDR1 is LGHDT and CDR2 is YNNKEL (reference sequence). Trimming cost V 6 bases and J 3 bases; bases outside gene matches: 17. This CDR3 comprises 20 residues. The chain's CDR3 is CASRNLPGQGLSLGANVLTF. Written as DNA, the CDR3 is TGTGCCAGCAGAAATTTACCGGGACAGGGGCTATCTCTTGGGGCCAACGTCCTGACTTTC.

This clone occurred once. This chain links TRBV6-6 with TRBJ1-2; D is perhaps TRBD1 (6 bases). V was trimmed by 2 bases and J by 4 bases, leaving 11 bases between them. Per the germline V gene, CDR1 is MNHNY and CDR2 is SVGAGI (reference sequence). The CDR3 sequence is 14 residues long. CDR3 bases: TGTGCCAGCAGTTACACGGGGGCATCCTATGGCTACACCTTC. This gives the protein CASSYTGASYGYTF.

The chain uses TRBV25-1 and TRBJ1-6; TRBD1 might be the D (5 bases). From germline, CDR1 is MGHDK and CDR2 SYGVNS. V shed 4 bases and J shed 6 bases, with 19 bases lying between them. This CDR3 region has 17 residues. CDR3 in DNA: TGTGCCAGCAGTGCTGCGGGAGGGGTGTCATTTAATTCACCCCTCCACTTT. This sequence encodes CASSAAGGVSFNSPLHF.

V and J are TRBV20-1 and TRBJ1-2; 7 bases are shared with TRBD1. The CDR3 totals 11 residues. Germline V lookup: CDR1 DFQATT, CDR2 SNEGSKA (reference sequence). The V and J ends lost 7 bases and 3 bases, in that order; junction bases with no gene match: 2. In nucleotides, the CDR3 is TGCAGTGGAGGACAGGACTATGGCTACACCTTC. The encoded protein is CSGGQDYGYTF.

The CDR3 protein is CASSPNPGTSGGAENEQFF. Written as DNA, the CDR3 is TGTGCCAGCTCACCTAACCCCGGGACTAGCGGGGGGGCGGAAAATGAGCAGTTCTTC. The chain is built from TRBV18 and TRBJ2-1, with 16 bases fitting TRBD2. The V gene's germline CDR1 is KGHSH and CDR2 LQKENI. CDR3 length: 19 residues. V was clipped by 3 bases and J by 7 bases; unmatched bases: 12.

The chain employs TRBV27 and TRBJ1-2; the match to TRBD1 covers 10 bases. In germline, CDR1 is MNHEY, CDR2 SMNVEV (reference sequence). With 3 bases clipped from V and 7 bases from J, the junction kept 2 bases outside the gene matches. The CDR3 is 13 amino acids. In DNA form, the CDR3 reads TGTGCCAGCAGTTTCGGGACAGGGGTTGGCTACACCTTC. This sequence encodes CASSFGTGVGYTF.

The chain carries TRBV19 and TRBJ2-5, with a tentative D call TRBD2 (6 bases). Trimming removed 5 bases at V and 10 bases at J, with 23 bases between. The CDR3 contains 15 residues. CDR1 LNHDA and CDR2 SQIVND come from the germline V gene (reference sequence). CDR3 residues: CASSVLAVTLKDQYF. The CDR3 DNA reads TGTGCCAGTAGTGTTTTAGCGGTAACCCTAAAGGACCAGTACTTC.

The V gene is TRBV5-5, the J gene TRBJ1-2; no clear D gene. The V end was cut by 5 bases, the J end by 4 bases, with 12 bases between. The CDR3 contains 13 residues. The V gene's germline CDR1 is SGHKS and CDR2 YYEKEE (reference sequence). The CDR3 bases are TGTGCCAGCAGTCTAGACGGCCTCTATGGCTACACCTTC. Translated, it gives CASSLDGLYGYTF.

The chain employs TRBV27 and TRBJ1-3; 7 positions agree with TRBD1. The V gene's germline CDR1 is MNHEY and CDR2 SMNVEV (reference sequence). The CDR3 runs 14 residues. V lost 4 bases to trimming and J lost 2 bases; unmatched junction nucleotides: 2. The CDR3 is CASSSRGTGNTIYF. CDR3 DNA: TGTGCCAGCAGTTCCAGGGGGACTGGAAACACCATATATTTT.

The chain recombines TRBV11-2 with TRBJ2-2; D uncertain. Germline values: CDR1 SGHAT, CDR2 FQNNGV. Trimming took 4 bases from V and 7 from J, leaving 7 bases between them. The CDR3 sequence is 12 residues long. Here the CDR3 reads CASSSQFGELFF. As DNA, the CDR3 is TGTGCCAGCAGCTCTCAATTCGGGGAGCTGTTTTTT.